This TCR beta chain was found in a study of T-cell memory formation after mild COVID-19. Study-wide results and limits: CD4+ bias marked clones expanding day 15 to 37, unlike balanced contracting clones. The SARS-CoV-2 specificity of second-wave clones reaching peak at day 37 remained unverified.

Trimming removed 3 bases at V and 6 bases at J, with 13 bases between. The germline gives CDR1 SGDLS, CDR2 YYNGEE. The CDR3 extends over 14 amino acids. As to this clonotype: Its antigen is undetermined.

One entry per CDR3 protein results from TCRdb running MiXCR on the 5' RACE reads. This sample has under 90,000 distinct CDR3 sequences, with around 13% found just once. The source of this sequence is an adult woman who had mild COVID-19 (a few samples of this study predate the infection). Cell type and time point are not known. The chain is built from TRBV9 and TRBJ2-1, with a tentative D call TRBD2 (5 bases). Sequences were obtained from PBMCs or a T cell subset sorted from them (not recorded which). CDR3 residues: CASSAPRRGNEQFF. CDR3 DNA: TGTGCCAGCAGCGCGCCGAGACGGGGCAATGAGCAGTTCTTC. The full variable domain, completed using reference TRBV9 and TRBJ2-1, is DSGVTQTPKHLITATGQRVTLRCSPRSGDLSVYWYQQSLDQGLQFLIQYYNGEERAKGNILERFSAQQFPDLHSELNLSSLELGDSALYFCASSAPRRGNEQFFGPGTRLTVL.